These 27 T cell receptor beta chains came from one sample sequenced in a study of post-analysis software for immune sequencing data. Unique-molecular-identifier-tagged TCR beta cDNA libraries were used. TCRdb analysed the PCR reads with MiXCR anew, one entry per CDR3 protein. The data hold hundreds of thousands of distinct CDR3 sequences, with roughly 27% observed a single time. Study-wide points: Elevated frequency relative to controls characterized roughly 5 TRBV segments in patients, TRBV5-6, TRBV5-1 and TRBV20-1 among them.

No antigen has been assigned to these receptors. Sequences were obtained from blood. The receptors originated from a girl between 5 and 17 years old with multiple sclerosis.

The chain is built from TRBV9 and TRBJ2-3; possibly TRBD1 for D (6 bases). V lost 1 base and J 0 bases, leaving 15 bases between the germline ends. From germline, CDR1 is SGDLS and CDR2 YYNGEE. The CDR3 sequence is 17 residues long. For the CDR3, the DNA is TGTGCCAGCAGCGTAACAGGGCAGGTCTCTAGCACAGATACGCAGTATTTT. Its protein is CASSVTGQVSSTDTQYF.

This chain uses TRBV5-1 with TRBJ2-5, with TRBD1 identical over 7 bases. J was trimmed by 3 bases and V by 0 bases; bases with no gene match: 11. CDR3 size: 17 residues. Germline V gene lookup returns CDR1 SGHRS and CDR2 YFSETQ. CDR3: CASSLVLGGQQKETQYF. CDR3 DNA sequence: TGCGCCAGCAGCTTGGTTCTAGGGGGACAGCAGAAAGAGACCCAGTACTTC.

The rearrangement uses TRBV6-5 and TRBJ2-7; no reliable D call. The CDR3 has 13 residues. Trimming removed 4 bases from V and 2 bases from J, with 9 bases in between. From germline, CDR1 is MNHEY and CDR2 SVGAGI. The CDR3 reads CASSSLVAYEQYF. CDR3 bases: TGTGCCAGCAGTTCGCTTGTAGCCTACGAGCAGTACTTC.

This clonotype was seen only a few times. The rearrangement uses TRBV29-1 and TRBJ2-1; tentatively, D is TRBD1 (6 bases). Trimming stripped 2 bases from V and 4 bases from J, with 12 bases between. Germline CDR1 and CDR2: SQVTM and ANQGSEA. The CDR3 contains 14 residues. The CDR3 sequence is CSVELGRGYNEQFF. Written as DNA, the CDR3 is TGCAGCGTTGAATTGGGCAGGGGTTACAATGAGCAGTTCTTC.

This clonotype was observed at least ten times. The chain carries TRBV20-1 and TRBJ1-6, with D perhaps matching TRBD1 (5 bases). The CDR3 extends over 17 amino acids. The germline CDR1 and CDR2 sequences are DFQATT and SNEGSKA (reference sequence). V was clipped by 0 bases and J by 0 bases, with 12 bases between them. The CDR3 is CSARERDPRSYNSPLHF. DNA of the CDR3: TGCAGTGCTAGAGAAAGGGACCCTCGCTCCTATAATTCACCCCTCCACTTT.

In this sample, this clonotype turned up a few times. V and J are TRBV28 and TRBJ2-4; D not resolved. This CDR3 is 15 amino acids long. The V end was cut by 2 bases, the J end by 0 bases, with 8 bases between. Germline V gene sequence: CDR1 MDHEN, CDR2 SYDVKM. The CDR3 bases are TGTGCCAGCAGTTTAATCGACCTAGCCAAAAACATTCAGTACTTC. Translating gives CASSLIDLAKNIQYF.

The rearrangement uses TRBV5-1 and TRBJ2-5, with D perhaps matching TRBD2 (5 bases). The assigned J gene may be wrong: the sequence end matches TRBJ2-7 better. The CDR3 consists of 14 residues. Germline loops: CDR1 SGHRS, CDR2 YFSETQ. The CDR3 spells CASSHSRGCYEQYF. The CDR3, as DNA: TGCGCCAGCAGCCACAGCCGGGGTTGCTACGAGCAGTACTTC.

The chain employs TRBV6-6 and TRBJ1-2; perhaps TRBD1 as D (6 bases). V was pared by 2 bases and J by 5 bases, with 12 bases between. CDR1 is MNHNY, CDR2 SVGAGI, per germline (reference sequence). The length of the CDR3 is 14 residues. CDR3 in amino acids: CASSYGGGTYGYTF. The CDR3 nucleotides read TGTGCCAGCAGTTACGGGGGGGGCACTTATGGCTACACCTTC.

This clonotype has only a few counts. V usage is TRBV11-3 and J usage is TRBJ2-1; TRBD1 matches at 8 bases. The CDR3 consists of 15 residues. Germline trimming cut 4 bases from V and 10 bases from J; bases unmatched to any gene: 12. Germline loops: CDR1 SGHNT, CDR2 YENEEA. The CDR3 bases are TGTGCCAGCAGCTACCGATGGGGACAGGCCAGGGAGCAGTTCTTC. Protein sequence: CASSYRWGQAREQFF.

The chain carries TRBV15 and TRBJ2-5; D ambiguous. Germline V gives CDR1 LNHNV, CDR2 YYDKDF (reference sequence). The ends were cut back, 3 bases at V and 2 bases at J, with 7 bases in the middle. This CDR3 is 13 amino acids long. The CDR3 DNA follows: TGTGCCACCAGCAGCAAACCACAAGAGACCCAGTACTTC. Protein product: CATSSKPQETQYF.

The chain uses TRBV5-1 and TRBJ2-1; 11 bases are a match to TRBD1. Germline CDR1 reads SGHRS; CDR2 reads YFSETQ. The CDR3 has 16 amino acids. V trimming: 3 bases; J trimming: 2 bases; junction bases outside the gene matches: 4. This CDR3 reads CASSWGTGGTYNEQFF. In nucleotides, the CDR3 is TGCGCCAGCAGCTGGGGGACAGGGGGGACCTACAATGAGCAGTTCTTC.

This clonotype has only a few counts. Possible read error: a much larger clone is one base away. CDR3 sequence (DNA): TGTGCCAGCAGCTTATCCGTCGGGACAGGGGTAGAGACCCAGTTCTTC. Residues: CASSLSVGTGVETQFF. The chain employs TRBV7-2 and TRBJ2-1; 10 bases agree with TRBD1. Germline CDR1 and CDR2: SGHTA and FQGNSA. After removal of 2 bases from V and 13 bases from J, the junction contained 14 bases not matched to a gene. The CDR3 is 16 amino acids.

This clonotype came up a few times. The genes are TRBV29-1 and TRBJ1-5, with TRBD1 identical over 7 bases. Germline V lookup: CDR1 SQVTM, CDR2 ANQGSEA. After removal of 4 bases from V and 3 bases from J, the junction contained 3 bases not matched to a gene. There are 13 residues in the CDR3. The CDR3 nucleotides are TGCAGCGTTGGGACAGGAATCAATCAGCCCCAGCATTTT. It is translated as CSVGTGINQPQHF. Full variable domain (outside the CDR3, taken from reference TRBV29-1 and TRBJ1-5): SAVISQKPSRDICQRGTSLTIQCQVDSQVTMMFWYRQQPGQSLTLIATANQGSEATYESGFVIDKFPISRPNLTFSTLTVSNMSPEDSSIYLCSVGTGINQPQHFGDGTRLSIL.

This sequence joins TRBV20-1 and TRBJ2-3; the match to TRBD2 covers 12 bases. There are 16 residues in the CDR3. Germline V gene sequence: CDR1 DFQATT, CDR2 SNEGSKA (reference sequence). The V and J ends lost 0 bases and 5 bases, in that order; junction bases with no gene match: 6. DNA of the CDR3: TGCAGTGCTAGAGATTGGCTAGCGGGAGGGGTAGATACGCAGTATTTT. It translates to CSARDWLAGGVDTQYF.

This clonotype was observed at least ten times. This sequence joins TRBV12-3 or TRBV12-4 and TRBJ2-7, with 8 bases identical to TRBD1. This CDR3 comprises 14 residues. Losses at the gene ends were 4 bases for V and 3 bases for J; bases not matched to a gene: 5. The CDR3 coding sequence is TGTGCCAGCAGTTCCCACAGGGGGAGCTACGAGCAGTACTTC. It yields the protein CASSSHRGSYEQYF.

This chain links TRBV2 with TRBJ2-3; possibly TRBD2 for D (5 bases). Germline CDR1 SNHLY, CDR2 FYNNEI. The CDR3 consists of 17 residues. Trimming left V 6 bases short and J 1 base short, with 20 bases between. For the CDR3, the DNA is TGTGCCAGCAGCAAAGGAGGCCTATACCACGGCACAGATACGCAGTATTTT. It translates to CASSKGGLYHGTDTQYF.

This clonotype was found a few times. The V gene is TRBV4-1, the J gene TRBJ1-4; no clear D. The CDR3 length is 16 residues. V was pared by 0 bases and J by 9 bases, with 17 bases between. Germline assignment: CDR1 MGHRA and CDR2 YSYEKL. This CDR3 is CASSQDIAGVQKKLFF. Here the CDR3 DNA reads TGCGCCAGCAGCCAAGATATCGCCGGCGTCCAGAAAAAACTGTTTTTT.

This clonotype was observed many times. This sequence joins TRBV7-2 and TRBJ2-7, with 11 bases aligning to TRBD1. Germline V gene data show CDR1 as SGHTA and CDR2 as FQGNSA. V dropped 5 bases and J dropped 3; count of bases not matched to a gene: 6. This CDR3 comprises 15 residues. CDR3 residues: CASSRTGTGGYEQYF. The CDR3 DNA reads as TGTGCCAGCAGCCGAACCGGGACAGGGGGCTACGAGCAGTACTTC.

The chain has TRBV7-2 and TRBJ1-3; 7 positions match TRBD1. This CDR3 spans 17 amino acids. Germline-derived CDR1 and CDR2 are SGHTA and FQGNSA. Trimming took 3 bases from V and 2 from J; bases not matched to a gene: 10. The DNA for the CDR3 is TGTGCCAGCAGCTTGCCAGGGGGGGCAGCTACTGGAAACACCATATATTTT. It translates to CASSLPGGAATGNTIYF. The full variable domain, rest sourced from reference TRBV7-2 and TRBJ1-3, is GAGVSQSPSNKVTEKGKDVELRCDPISGHTALYWYRQSLGQGLEFLIYFQGNSAPDKSGLPSDRFSAERTGGSVSTLTIQRTQQEDSAVYLCASSLPGGAATGNTIYFGEGSWLTVV.

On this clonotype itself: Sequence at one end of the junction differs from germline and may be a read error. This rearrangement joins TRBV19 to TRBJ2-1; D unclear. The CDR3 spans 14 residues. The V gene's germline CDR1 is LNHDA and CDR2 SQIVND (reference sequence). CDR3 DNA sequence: TGTACCAGTAGTATCCAGTCTAGCTACAATGAGCAGTTCTTC. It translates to CTSSIQSSYNEQFF.

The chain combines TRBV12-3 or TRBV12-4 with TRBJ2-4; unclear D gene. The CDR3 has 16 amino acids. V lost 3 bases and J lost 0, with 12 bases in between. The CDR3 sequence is CASSFRLGIAKNIQYF. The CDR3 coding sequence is TGTGCCAGCAGTTTCCGTTTGGGGATAGCCAAAAACATTCAGTACTTC.

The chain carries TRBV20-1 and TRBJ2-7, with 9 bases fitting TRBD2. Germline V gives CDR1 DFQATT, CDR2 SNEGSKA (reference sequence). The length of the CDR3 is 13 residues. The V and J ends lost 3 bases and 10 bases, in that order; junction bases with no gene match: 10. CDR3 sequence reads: CSARSVAGADQYF. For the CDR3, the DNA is TGCAGTGCTAGGTCGGTAGCGGGAGCGGACCAGTACTTC.

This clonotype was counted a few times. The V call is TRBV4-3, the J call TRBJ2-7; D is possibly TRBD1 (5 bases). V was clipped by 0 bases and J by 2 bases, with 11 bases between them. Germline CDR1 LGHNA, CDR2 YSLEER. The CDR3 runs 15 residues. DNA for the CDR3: TGCGCCAGCAGCCAAGATCGGGCAGGGCCCTACGAGCAGTACTTC. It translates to CASSQDRAGPYEQYF.

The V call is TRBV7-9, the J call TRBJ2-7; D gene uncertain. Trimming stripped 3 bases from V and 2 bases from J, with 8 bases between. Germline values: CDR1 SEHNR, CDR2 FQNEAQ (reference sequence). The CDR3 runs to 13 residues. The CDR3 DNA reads TGTGCCAGCAGCTTCTCAGAGACCTACGAGCAGTACTTC. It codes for CASSFSETYEQYF. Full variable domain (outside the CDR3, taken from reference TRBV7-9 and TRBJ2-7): DTGVSQNPRHKITKRGQNVTFRCDPISEHNRLYWYRQTLGQGPEFLTYFQNEAQLEKSRLLSDRFSAERPKGSFSTLEIQRTEQGDSAMYLCASSFSETYEQYFGPGTRLTVT.

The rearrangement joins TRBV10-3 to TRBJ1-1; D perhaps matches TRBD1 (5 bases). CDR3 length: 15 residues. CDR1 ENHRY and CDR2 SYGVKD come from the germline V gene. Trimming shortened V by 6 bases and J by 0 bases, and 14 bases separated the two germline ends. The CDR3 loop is CAISKTGAMNTEAFF. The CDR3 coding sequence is TGTGCCATCAGCAAAACCGGGGCGATGAACACTGAAGCTTTCTTT.

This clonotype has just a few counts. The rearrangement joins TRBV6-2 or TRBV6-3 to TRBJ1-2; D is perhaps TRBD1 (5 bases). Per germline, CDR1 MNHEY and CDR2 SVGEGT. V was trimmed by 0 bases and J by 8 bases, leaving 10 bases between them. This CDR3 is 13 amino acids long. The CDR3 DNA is TGTGCCAGCAGTTACTCAGGACAACCGGGCTACACCTTC. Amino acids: CASSYSGQPGYTF.

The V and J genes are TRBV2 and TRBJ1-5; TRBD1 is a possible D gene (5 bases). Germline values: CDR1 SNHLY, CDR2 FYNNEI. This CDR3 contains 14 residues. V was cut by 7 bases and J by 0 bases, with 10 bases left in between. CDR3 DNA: TGTGCCAGCAACGGGGCTCATAGCAATCAGCCCCAGCATTTT. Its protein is CASNGAHSNQPQHF.